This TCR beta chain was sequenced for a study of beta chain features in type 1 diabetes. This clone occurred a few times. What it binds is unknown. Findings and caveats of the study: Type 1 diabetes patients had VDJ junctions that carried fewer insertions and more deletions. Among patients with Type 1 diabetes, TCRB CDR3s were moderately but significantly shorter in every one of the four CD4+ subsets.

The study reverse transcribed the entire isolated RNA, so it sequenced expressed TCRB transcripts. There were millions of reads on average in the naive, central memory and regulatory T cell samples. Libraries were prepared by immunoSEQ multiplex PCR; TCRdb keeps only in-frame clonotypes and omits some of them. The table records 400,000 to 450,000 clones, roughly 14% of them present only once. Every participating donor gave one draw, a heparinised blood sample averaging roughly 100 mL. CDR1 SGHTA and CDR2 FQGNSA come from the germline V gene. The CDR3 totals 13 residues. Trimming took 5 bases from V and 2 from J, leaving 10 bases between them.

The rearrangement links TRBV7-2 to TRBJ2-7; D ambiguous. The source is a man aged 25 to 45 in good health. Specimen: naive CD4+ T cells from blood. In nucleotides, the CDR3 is TGTGCCAGCAGCCGCCAGAATGCCTACGAGCAGTACTTC. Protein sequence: CASSRQNAYEQYF.